Sequencing of this TCR beta chain was carried out in a study of T cell clones after liver transplantation. Study overall: A pre-transplant mixed lymphocyte reaction with TCRbeta sequencing defined graft-donor-reactive clones followed in post-transplant blood. Tolerant meant at least one year fully off immunosuppression without liver enzymes above twice normal.

This clone was seen only a few times. Looked up from germline, CDR1 is SGHTA and CDR2 is FQGNSA. There are 16 residues in the CDR3. V lost 5 bases to trimming and J lost 0 bases; unmatched junction nucleotides: 7. The data were produced by immunoSEQ multiplex PCR, yet TCRdb's version contains in-frame clones alone and is incomplete. The table records tens of thousands of clones, about two thirds of them present only once. The TCR was taken from a human donor who received a liver transplant. The sample consisted of CD4+ T cells from blood, taken before liver transplant. The rearrangement uses TRBV7-2 and TRBJ2-1; 7 bases are a match to TRBD2. Written as DNA, the CDR3 is TGTGCCAGCAGCAGACGAGCGGGGCGCTCCTACAATGAGCAGTTCTTC. Encoded protein: CASSRRAGRSYNEQFF.